The sequence of this T cell receptor (beta chain) was determined in a study of identical twins. Overall study findings and caveats: Alpha sequences that were out-of-frame and twin-shared showed an excess of low generation probability.

One entry per CDR3 protein, called by TCRdb with MiXCR from the 5' RACE reads. This table has approximately 530,000 distinct CDR3 sequences, approximately 20% appearing once. This clonotype appeared a few times. As yet, its antigen is unknown. The CDR3 runs to 13 residues. J lost 14 bases, V lost 4 bases, and 11 bases had no gene match. Per germline, CDR1 SGHRS and CDR2 YFSETQ. These data also featured in a second study, about yellow fever vaccine responses in identical twins.

The V gene is TRBV5-1, the J gene TRBJ2-1; 8 positions match TRBD2. This receptor was taken from a woman between 18 and 30 years old in good health. Sequencing was carried out using CD4+ T cells sorted from blood. This CDR3 reads CASSPLGLEVEFF. CDR3 coding DNA: TGCGCCAGCAGCCCACTGGGACTAGAGGTTGAGTTCTTC.